Reported below is one TCR beta chain. Its antigen is not identified. In TCRdb, the RT-PCR reads were re-called with MiXCR into one record per CDR3 protein. The table shows a few hundred thousand distinct CDR3 sequences, with about 12% occurring only once. The source of the sample is a study of response to subunit inactivated influenza vaccine. Study results and caveats: New T cells are recruited in small numbers by each seasonal influenza vaccination, according to the authors' suggestion.

Deletions cut 0 bases from V and 5 bases from J, with 14 bases between. Germline CDR1 is SGDLS and CDR2 is YYNGEE. CDR3 length: 15 residues. This sample comprised non-naive T cells sorted from PBMCs, obtained 14 days before vaccination. The receptor comes from a man aged 50 to 60 who received an inactivated influenza vaccine. This chain joins TRBV9 and TRBJ2-5; D may be TRBD2 (6 bases). The CDR3 DNA reads TGTGCCAGCAGCGTAGAAGGTGGAGGGCGTGAGACCCAGTACTTC. Its translation is CASSVEGGGRETQYF.